This TCR beta chain was identified during a study of blood T cells in healthy people across ages. Study observations and caveats: Long-lived and aged donors differed, with more naive CD4+ cells and higher diversity in the long-lived.

The authors ran a second PCR of about 6 to 11 cycles using a sample-barcoded 5' primer and a J-beta primer mix. TCRdb ran MiXCR on the 5' RACE reads and lists one entry per CDR3 protein. The sample comprises 910,000 or so distinct CDR3 sequences, roughly half of which are singletons, and about a fifth rests with the top ten. Notes on this clonotype: Its antigen is unidentified.

CDR3 length equals 13 residues. V lost 6 bases to trimming and J lost 3 bases; unmatched junction nucleotides: 6. Germline V gene lookup returns CDR1 SGHRS and CDR2 YFSETQ. V usage is TRBV5-1 and J usage is TRBJ2-7; 7 nucleotides line up with TRBD2. The sample taken for sequencing was blood. This sequence was found in a woman aged 55-69 years in good health. The CDR3 DNA reads TGCGCCAGCAACGCGGGAGACCTCTACGAGCAGTACTTC. It specifies CASNAGDLYEQYF.